This T cell receptor (beta chain) emerged from a study of T cells in Graves' hyperthyroidism and ophthalmopathy. The CDR3 runs to 15 residues. With 4 bases clipped from V and 1 base from J, the junction kept 7 bases outside the gene matches. Germline V gene lookup returns CDR1 SGHRS and CDR2 YFSETQ. This clonotype was recorded a few times. Its antigen is not known. TCR beta CDR3 region amplification was performed from RNA transcripts. HTBI primers drove first-round RT-PCR of the TCR CDR3. MiXCR, run by TCRdb on the multiplex PCR reads, gives a single entry per CDR3 protein. The sample shows approximately 530,000 distinct CDR3 sequences, nearly 20% of them seen only once. Study-wide findings and caveats: In the blood, most expanded thyroid clonotypes above 0.001 appeared as well. A 13 V-J model separated ophthalmopathy from stable hyperthyroidism. For ophthalmopathy, model prediction preceded onset by a median roughly 6.2 months.

This TCR was sampled from a man in his forties or fifties with Graves' ophthalmopathy. This chain uses TRBV5-1 with TRBJ1-1; the match to TRBD1 covers 7 bases. The specimen sequenced was blood. CDR3 residues: CASSVEGAGNTEAFF. In DNA, the CDR3 is TGCGCCAGCAGCGTCGAGGGGGCGGGGAACACTGAAGCTTTCTTT.